The next 23 T cell receptor beta chains were all read from a single sample in a study of T cell responses to AZD1222 COVID-19 vaccine. Using immunoSEQ multiplex PCR, the repertoire was profiled, and TCRdb retains in-frame clones only, with some absent. The top ten clones hold just over 4% of a sample with some 97,000 clones, around 87% of them seen once. Material: peripheral blood, obtained on day 0 of MenACWY control vaccination. These receptors originate from an adult in good health.

This clone was picked up a small number of times. This chain links TRBV27 with TRBJ1-6; TRBD1 agrees at 7 bases. Germline lookup yields CDR1 MNHEY and CDR2 SMNVEV (reference sequence). The CDR3 is 16 residues long. The V gene end was trimmed by 1 base and the J gene end by 5 bases; junction bases not matched to a gene: 5. Here the CDR3 reads CASSLWGDSNNSPLHF. The CDR3 DNA reads as TGTGCCAGCAGTTTATGGGGGGACAGCAATAATTCACCCCTCCACTTT.

The V gene is TRBV12-3 or TRBV12-4, the J gene TRBJ1-1; 9 bases are shared with TRBD1. This CDR3 has 13 amino acids. The V segment lost 7 bases and the J segment 6 bases; nucleotides outside the gene matches: 6. Here the CDR3 DNA reads TGTGCCAGCACCACAGGGGGCGCTTCTGAAGCTTTCTTT. Translation: CASTTGGASEAFF.

The gene calls are TRBV7-9 and TRBJ1-4; weak D call: TRBD1 (5 bases). Looked up from germline, CDR1 is SEHNR and CDR2 is FQNEAQ (reference sequence). The CDR3 runs 13 residues. V gave up 4 bases and J gave up 8 bases, with 11 bases separating them. The CDR3 nucleotides read TGTGCCAGCAGCTCTCAGAGGGGCGAAAAACTGTTTTTT. Translated: CASSSQRGEKLFF.

The V call is TRBV10-3, the J call TRBJ1-1; no clear D gene. This CDR3 is 15 amino acids long. Germline values: CDR1 ENHRY, CDR2 SYGVKD. V lost 3 bases to trimming and J lost 5 bases, with 16 bases between them. The CDR3 protein is CAISDVADARTEAFF. CDR3 DNA sequence: TGTGCCATCAGTGACGTGGCGGATGCTCGGACTGAAGCTTTCTTT.

The V and J genes are TRBV3-1 (or the pseudogene TRBV3-2) and TRBJ1-1; no definite D call. The V end lost 3 bases, the J end lost 5 bases, and 10 bases lay between the germline ends. CDR3 length equals 13 residues. Per germline, CDR1 LGHDT and CDR2 YNNKEL (reference sequence). CDR3 amino acids: CASSHRRETEAFF. The CDR3 region has the DNA TGTGCCAGCAGCCACAGGAGAGAGACTGAAGCTTTCTTT.

The chain carries TRBV27 and TRBJ2-3; D is ambiguous. V lost 9 bases, J lost 2 bases, and 6 bases lay in between. Germline CDR1 and CDR2: MNHEY and SMNVEV (reference sequence). The CDR3 length is 11 residues. DNA of the CDR3: TGTGCCAGTGGGCTCACAGATACGCAGTATTTT. Residues: CASGLTDTQYF.

The V gene is TRBV6-5, the J gene TRBJ1-6; D is unclear. The V gene lost 6 bases and the J gene lost 6 bases, with 12 bases spanning the gap. Looked up from germline, CDR1 is MNHEY and CDR2 is SVGAGI. This CDR3 is built from 14 residues. CDR3 loop: CASRVSPRNSPLHF. In DNA, the CDR3 is TGTGCCAGCAGGGTCAGCCCCCGTAATTCACCCCTCCACTTT.

This clone occurred once. V usage is TRBV18 and J usage is TRBJ2-7; 9 bases line up with TRBD1. The V segment lost 2 bases and the J segment 2 bases; nucleotides outside the gene matches: 7. The germline V gene has CDR1 KGHSH and CDR2 LQKENI. The CDR3 extends over 16 amino acids. Here the CDR3 reads CASSPSAGTGTYEQYF. In DNA, the CDR3 is TGTGCCAGCTCACCATCGGCCGGGACAGGGACCTACGAGCAGTACTTC.

This clone showed up just a few times. The CDR3 reads CSVGGPQETQYF. The CDR3 region has the DNA TGCAGCGTGGGGGGGCCCCAAGAGACCCAGTACTTC. This chain links TRBV29-1 with TRBJ2-5, with D perhaps matching TRBD2 (7 bases). V lost 6 bases to trimming and J lost 1 base, with 9 bases between them. The germline CDR1 and CDR2 sequences are SQVTM and ANQGSEA. The CDR3 has 12 amino acids.

This clone appeared a single time. The rearrangement links TRBV7-2 to TRBJ2-5; TRBD2 matches 11 bases. Per germline, CDR1 SGHTA and CDR2 FQGNSA. The CDR3 has 15 residues. V dropped 4 bases and J dropped 4; count of bases not matched to a gene: 5. The CDR3 DNA reads TGTGCCAGCAGCTCTCGACTAGCGGGGACAGAGACCCAGTACTTC. Its translation: CASSSRLAGTETQYF.

This chain links TRBV9 with TRBJ1-3; perhaps TRBD1 as D (6 bases). Germline values: CDR1 SGDLS, CDR2 YYNGEE. Trimming left V 3 bases short and J 0 bases short, with 10 bases between. This CDR3 contains 15 residues. DNA for the CDR3: TGTGCCAGCAGCGCGACAGGTAACTCTGGAAACACCATATATTTT. Its protein is CASSATGNSGNTIYF.

V and J are TRBV6-5 and TRBJ2-5; 9 bases agree with TRBD2. The V segment lost 1 base and the J segment 5 bases; nucleotides outside the gene matches: 5. Germline V gene lookup returns CDR1 MNHEY and CDR2 SVGAGI. The CDR3 totals 15 residues. Written as DNA, the CDR3 is TGTGCCAGCAGTTACTTAGCGGGAGCTTTTGAGACCCAGTACTTC. The encoded protein is CASSYLAGAFETQYF.

This chain joins TRBV3-1 (or the pseudogene TRBV3-2) and TRBJ1-5; the D gene is possibly TRBD1 (5 bases). The CDR3 sequence is 13 residues long. V lost 5 bases and J lost 7, with 12 bases in between. Germline loops: CDR1 LGHDT, CDR2 YNNKEL (reference sequence). This chain's CDR3 is CASSSGWEQPQHF. Here the CDR3 DNA reads TGTGCCAGCAGCTCAGGGTGGGAGCAGCCCCAGCATTTT.

This clone has just one count. The chain recombines TRBV28 with TRBJ1-1; 7 bases match TRBD1. The germline V gene has CDR1 MDHEN and CDR2 SYDVKM. The ends lost 4 bases at V and 13 bases at J; junction bases unmatched: 9. This CDR3 is built from 12 residues. For the CDR3, the DNA is TGTGCCAGCAGTTCTCCGGACAGGATGTATTTCTTT. This codes for CASSSPDRMYFF. Complete variable domain (other parts from reference TRBV28 and TRBJ1-1): DVKVTQSSRYLVKRTGEKVFLECVQDMDHENMFWYRQDPGLGLRLIYFSYDVKMKEKGDIPEGYSVSREKKERFSLILESASTNQTSMYLCASSSPDRMYFFGQGTRLTVV.

The chain is built from TRBV10-3 and TRBJ1-3; 8 bases map to TRBD1. The length of the CDR3 is 14 residues. With V trimmed by 4 bases and J by 2 bases, 1 base remained unmatched. Germline loops: CDR1 ENHRY, CDR2 SYGVKD. CDR3 in DNA: TGTGCCATCAGTGGGACAGGGACTGGAAACACCATATATTTT. Translated: CAISGTGTGNTIYF.

This chain connects TRBV2 to TRBJ2-7; no definite D call. Germline values: CDR1 SNHLY, CDR2 FYNNEI. The CDR3 contains 14 residues. Trimming removed 0 bases at V and 6 bases at J, with 12 bases between. CDR3 in amino acids: CASSEALLVGEQYF. DNA of the CDR3: TGTGCCAGCAGTGAAGCGCTTCTGGTGGGCGAGCAGTACTTC.

V usage is TRBV19 and J usage is TRBJ1-2; TRBD1 is a possible D gene (5 bases). CDR1 LNHDA and CDR2 SQIVND come from the germline V gene (reference sequence). The CDR3 runs to 19 residues. V lost 3 bases and J 11 bases, leaving 34 bases between the germline ends. In nucleotides, the CDR3 is TGTGCCAGTAGTATCGATCGCTTGACGGCTGCAGGGAAATCTCTCCGATACACCTTC. This translates into CASSIDRLTAAGKSLRYTF.

The chain carries TRBV10-2 and TRBJ2-4, with a tentative D call TRBD1 (5 bases). The CDR3 has 13 residues. CDR1 is WSHSY, CDR2 SAAADI, per germline. Trimming removed 2 bases at V and 6 bases at J, with 8 bases between. This CDR3 reads CASSEQGGNIQYF. In nucleotides, the CDR3 is TGCGCCAGCAGTGAGCAGGGCGGAAACATTCAGTACTTC.

The chain joins TRBV19 to TRBJ1-5; D gene uncertain. V lost 4 bases and J 7 bases, leaving 14 bases between the germline ends. The CDR3 consists of 14 residues. Per the germline V gene, CDR1 is LNHDA and CDR2 is SQIVND (reference sequence). For the CDR3, the DNA is TGTGCCAGTAGTACCCAGTCGGACGGACAGCCCCAGCATTTT. Residues: CASSTQSDGQPQHF. Full variable domain (rest looked up from reference TRBV19 and TRBJ1-5): DGGITQSPKYLFRKEGQNVTLSCEQNLNHDAMYWYRQDPGQGLRLIYYSQIVNDFQKGDIAEGYSVSREKKESFPLTVTSAQKNPTAFYLCASSTQSDGQPQHFGDGTRLSIL.

V and J are TRBV27 and TRBJ2-6, with D uncertain. Germline V gene lookup returns CDR1 MNHEY and CDR2 SMNVEV (reference sequence). Trimming took off 3 bases at V and 2 bases at J, with 8 bases between the two ends. The CDR3 consists of 15 residues. CDR3 region: CASSLVSAGANVLTF. The CDR3, as DNA: TGTGCCAGCAGTTTGGTCAGTGCTGGGGCCAACGTCCTGACTTTC.

The chain uses TRBV28 and TRBJ1-1; 10 bases are a match to TRBD1. The CDR3 has 17 residues. CDR1 and CDR2 (germline): MDHEN, SYDVKM. Trimming removed 0 bases from V and 8 bases from J; junction bases left unmatched: 12. In nucleotides, the CDR3 is TGTGCCAGCAGTTTATGGAGGTTGGGGGGACAGGGGCCAGAAGCTTTCTTT. As protein: CASSLWRLGGQGPEAFF. The full variable domain, with the rest looked up from reference TRBV28 and TRBJ1-1, is DVKVTQSSRYLVKRTGEKVFLECVQDMDHENMFWYRQDPGLGLRLIYFSYDVKMKEKGDIPEGYSVSREKKERFSLILESASTNQTSMYLCASSLWRLGGQGPEAFFGQGTRLTVV.

This clone has just one count. The chain has TRBV18 and TRBJ2-2; D uncertain. The CDR3 length is 14 residues. Trimming shortened V by 4 bases and J by 4 bases, and 10 bases separated the two germline ends. CDR1 is KGHSH and CDR2 is LQKENI in the germline V gene. As DNA, the CDR3 is TGTGCCAGCTCACGCCTCGCGGCCACCGGGGAGCTGTTTTTT. Its protein is CASSRLAATGELFF.

The J gene is TRBJ1-1, the V gene TRBV5-6; 9 nucleotides match TRBD1. The CDR3 consists of 15 residues. Germline V gene lookup returns CDR1 SGHDT and CDR2 YYEEEE. Trimming removed 1 base from V and 4 bases from J; junction bases left unmatched: 5. Here the CDR3 reads CASSLTYRGPTEAFF. DNA of the CDR3: TGTGCCAGCAGCTTGACCTACAGGGGGCCCACTGAAGCTTTCTTT.